These 32 T cell receptor beta chains were all obtained from the same sample, sequenced in a study of human T cells and chemical hapten exposure. Described time point: patch test 3, about 24 weeks after DPC sensitization. As for treatment: therapeutic diphenylcyclopropenone sensitization with weekly scalp DPC. TCRdb re-derived calls from the RACE reads in MiXCR, one entry per CDR3 protein. The table shows roughly 100,000 distinct CDR3 sequences, with under 40% occurring only once. The sample in question was whole blood, obtained in connection with sensitization to the hapten diphenylcyclopropenone (DPC). The receptors derive from a man aged 40-49 years with alopecia areata. Some clones in this sample may be carry-over from other donors' samples.

This clonotype turned up a few times. The gene calls are TRBV20-1 and TRBJ2-5; possible D gene TRBD1, 6 bases. Per germline, CDR1 DFQATT and CDR2 SNEGSKA (reference sequence). This CDR3 has 12 residues. Trimming stripped 2 bases from V and 5 bases from J, with 9 bases between. The CDR3 DNA reads TGCAGTGCTAGAATTAGGGGGGAGACCCAGTACTTC. Protein product: CSARIRGETQYF.

This clonotype was observed a handful of times. V and J are TRBV15 and TRBJ2-3; 9 nucleotides agree with TRBD1. CDR1 is LNHNV, CDR2 YYDKDF, per germline (reference sequence). This CDR3 region has 16 residues. V was pared by 3 bases and J by 6 bases, with 10 bases of the junction left unmatched. The CDR3 loop reads CATSRDRGVMADTQYF. The CDR3 nucleotides are TGTGCCACCAGCAGGGACAGGGGAGTGATGGCGGATACGCAGTATTTT.

This chain uses TRBV27 with TRBJ2-7; perhaps D is TRBD1 or TRBD2 (6 bases each). Germline V gene data show CDR1 as MNHEY and CDR2 as SMNVEV (reference sequence). V was cut by 2 bases and J by 2 bases, with 13 bases left in between. CDR3 size: 15 residues. The CDR3 bases are TGTGCCAGCAGTTTAGGGGGGCGCGTGCCCTACGAGCAGTACTTC. Protein product: CASSLGGRVPYEQYF.

The rearrangement links TRBV11-2 to TRBJ2-1; D unclear. The germline gives CDR1 SGHAT, CDR2 FQNNGV. V lost 0 bases and J 6 bases, leaving 9 bases between the germline ends. The length of the CDR3 is 14 residues. CDR3 sequence: CASSLDRQTNEQFF. CDR3 DNA: TGTGCCAGCAGCTTAGATCGCCAAACCAATGAGCAGTTCTTC.

The rearrangement joins TRBV25-1 to TRBJ1-4, with D possibly matching TRBD1 (6 bases). The germline V and J ends were trimmed by 1 base and 5 bases, with 11 bases remaining between them. The CDR3 runs to 15 residues. Per germline, CDR1 MGHDK and CDR2 SYGVNS. The CDR3: CASSEFRTENEKLFF. The DNA of the CDR3 is TGTGCCAGCAGTGAATTCCGGACAGAGAATGAAAAACTGTTTTTT.

This clonotype was seen a handful of times. The gene calls are TRBV6-5 and TRBJ2-3; 7 nucleotides match TRBD2. This CDR3 spans 15 amino acids. Looked up from germline, CDR1 is MNHEY and CDR2 is SVGAGI. The junction had 5 bases not matched to a gene; V was cut back by 0 bases and J by 5 bases. CDR3 nucleotide sequence: TGTGCCAGCAGTTACTCCGTGGGAGGGCGAGATACGCAGTATTTT. Its protein is CASSYSVGGRDTQYF.

The V gene is TRBV20-1, the J gene TRBJ1-2; no reliable D call. The CDR3 length is 12 residues. Germline CDR1 DFQATT, CDR2 SNEGSKA (reference sequence). The V end lost 3 bases, the J end lost 4 bases, and 9 bases lay between the germline ends. The CDR3 spells CSASTVGYGYTF. The CDR3 DNA reads TGCAGTGCTAGTACAGTAGGCTATGGCTACACCTTC.

This chain links TRBV9 with TRBJ2-7; 14 positions agree with TRBD2. The CDR3 totals 16 residues. The germline V gene encodes CDR1 SGDLS and CDR2 YYNGEE. V shed 0 bases, J shed 6 bases, and the junction held 5 bases outside the gene matches. The DNA for the CDR3 is TGTGCCAGCAGCGTAGGCTTGGGGACTAGCGGGGGCGAGCAGTACTTC. This gives the protein CASSVGLGTSGGEQYF.

The chain joins TRBV27 to TRBJ2-3; 11 nucleotides match TRBD2. The junction had 7 bases not matched to a gene; V was cut back by 3 bases and J by 5 bases. The CDR3 sequence is 16 residues long. Germline V gene sequence: CDR1 MNHEY, CDR2 SMNVEV (reference sequence). CDR3 nucleotides: TGTGCCAGCAGTTTTGAACTAGCGGGAGTTGAAGATACGCAGTATTTT. It yields the protein CASSFELAGVEDTQYF.

The chain joins TRBV7-9 to TRBJ2-5; TRBD2 agrees at 10 bases. Germline CDR1 and CDR2: SEHNR and FQNEAQ (reference sequence). Trimming cost V 5 bases and J 1 base; bases outside gene matches: 7. The CDR3 is made up of 16 amino acids. CDR3 amino acids: CASSASTSGLQETQYF. CDR3 nucleotides: TGTGCCAGCAGCGCATCGACTAGCGGGCTCCAAGAGACCCAGTACTTC.

This clonotype has just one count. The rearrangement links TRBV28 to TRBJ1-1; D not certain. V was trimmed by 5 bases and J by 0 bases, leaving 10 bases between them. The CDR3 extends over 14 amino acids. The germline CDR1 and CDR2 sequences are MDHEN and SYDVKM. The CDR3 protein is CASSPHPMNTEAFF. CDR3 in DNA: TGTGCCAGCAGTCCCCATCCTATGAACACTGAAGCTTTCTTT.

The chain couples TRBV16 to TRBJ2-1; 8 bases fit TRBD2. This CDR3 is 16 amino acids long. Germline CDR1 is KGHSY and CDR2 is FQNENV. Trimming at V came to 4 bases and at J to 10 bases, leaving 15 bases not matched to a gene. CDR3 protein: CASSRGGTSALGEQFF. In DNA form, the CDR3 reads TGTGCCAGCAGCCGCGGCGGGACTAGTGCCCTGGGGGAGCAGTTCTTC.

This clonotype was seen a handful of times. The chain links TRBV10-3 to TRBJ2-5; no clear D gene. Deletions cut 0 bases from V and 4 bases from J, with 0 bases between. The germline gives CDR1 ENHRY, CDR2 SYGVKD. The CDR3 spans 11 residues. The CDR3 loop reads CAISESETQYF. The CDR3 nucleotides read TGTGCCATCAGTGAGTCAGAGACCCAGTACTTC.

This clonotype was picked up a small number of times. The genes are TRBV7-2 and TRBJ2-3, with D perhaps TRBD2 (5 bases). CDR3 size: 15 residues. Germline V gene data show CDR1 as SGHTA and CDR2 as FQGNSA. V lost 2 bases and J 0 bases, leaving 9 bases between the germline ends. The CDR3 coding sequence is TGTGCCAGCAGCTTACAGCGGTCTAGCACAGATACGCAGTATTTT. It specifies CASSLQRSSTDTQYF.

This clonotype was recorded only once. This CDR3 reads CASSEWYQIGFNEQFF. The CDR3 DNA reads TGCGCCAGCAGCGAGTGGTACCAGATCGGATTCAATGAGCAGTTCTTC. The chain has TRBV5-1 and TRBJ2-1; no reliable D call. Trimming cost V 4 bases and J 6 bases, with 20 bases left between them. The CDR3 length is 16 residues. Germline CDR1 SGHRS, CDR2 YFSETQ.

A few counts support this clonotype. V and J are TRBV7-6 and TRBJ2-7; the D call may be TRBD1 or TRBD2 (6 bases each). V shed 1 base and J shed 4 bases, with 14 bases lying between them. CDR1 SGHVS and CDR2 FNYEAQ come from the germline V gene. The CDR3 loop spans 15 amino acids. The CDR3 bases are TGTGCCAGCAGCTTAGGGACGGGGGCGGCATACGAGCAGTACTTC. It encodes CASSLGTGAAYEQYF. Full variable domain (remainder filled in from reference TRBV7-6 and TRBJ2-7): GAGVSQSPRYKVTKRGQDVALRCDPISGHVSLYWYRQALGQGPEFLTYFNYEAQQDKSGLPNDRFSAERPEGSISTLTIQRTEQRDSAMYRCASSLGTGAAYEQYFGPGTRLTVT.

The chain recombines TRBV6-1 with TRBJ2-7; 8 bases line up with TRBD2. There are 13 residues in the CDR3. Germline assignment: CDR1 MNHNS and CDR2 SASEGT. V was clipped by 8 bases and J by 4 bases; unmatched bases: 7. This CDR3 is CASLSGAQYEQYF. The DNA for the CDR3 is TGTGCCAGCCTTAGCGGGGCCCAGTACGAGCAGTACTTC.

This clonotype appeared a few times. The rearrangement uses TRBV9 and TRBJ2-3; 11 bases align to TRBD2. CDR1 is SGDLS, CDR2 YYNGEE, per germline. This CDR3 spans 16 amino acids. The trim removed 4 bases at V and 0 bases at J, leaving 4 bases unmatched. The DNA of the CDR3 is TGTGCCAGCAGCACGGGACTAGCGGCTAGCACAGATACGCAGTATTTT. Its translation: CASSTGLAASTDTQYF.

The genes are TRBV7-2 and TRBJ2-4; 7 bases line up with TRBD2. The CDR3 has 15 residues. CDR1 is SGHTA and CDR2 is FQGNSA in the germline V gene. The ends lost 2 bases at V and 1 base at J; junction bases unmatched: 2. The CDR3 sequence: CASSLKAGAKNIQYF. The CDR3 region has the DNA TGTGCCAGCAGCTTAAAAGCGGGGGCCAAAAACATTCAGTACTTC.

The chain links TRBV7-2 to TRBJ2-4; weak D call: TRBD2 (5 bases). This CDR3 region has 14 residues. The ends were cut back, 1 base at V and 9 bases at J, with 13 bases in the middle. The V gene's germline CDR1 is SGHTA and CDR2 FQGNSA. The DNA for the CDR3 is TGTGCCAGCAGCTTAGGAGGTTCTCGGGGCATTCAGTACTTC. It specifies CASSLGGSRGIQYF. Full variable domain (missing parts from reference TRBV7-2 and TRBJ2-4): GAGVSQSPSNKVTEKGKDVELRCDPISGHTALYWYRQSLGQGLEFLIYFQGNSAPDKSGLPSDRFSAERTGGSVSTLTIQRTQQEDSAVYLCASSLGGSRGIQYFGAGTRLSVL.

The chain uses TRBV7-2 and TRBJ2-7, with 9 bases lining up with TRBD2. After removal of 3 bases from V and 3 bases from J, the junction contained 6 bases not matched to a gene. The CDR3 covers 15 residues. The germline V gene has CDR1 SGHTA and CDR2 FQGNSA. Here the CDR3 reads CASSFVSGGDYEQYF. For the CDR3, the DNA is TGTGCCAGCAGCTTTGTTAGCGGGGGCGACTACGAGCAGTACTTC. Full variable domain (rest looked up from reference TRBV7-2 and TRBJ2-7): GAGVSQSPSNKVTEKGKDVELRCDPISGHTALYWYRQSLGQGLEFLIYFQGNSAPDKSGLPSDRFSAERTGGSVSTLTIQRTQQEDSAVYLCASSFVSGGDYEQYFGPGTRLTVT.

The chain recombines TRBV6-2 or TRBV6-3 with TRBJ2-7; possible D gene TRBD1, 6 bases. The CDR3 length is 18 residues. The germline CDR1 and CDR2 sequences are MNHEY and SVGEGT. The V gene lost 7 bases and the J gene lost 4 bases, with 29 bases spanning the gap. CDR3: CASTLDPGTHKNFYEQYF. CDR3 nucleotides: TGTGCCAGCACCCTAGACCCCGGGACACATAAGAACTTTTACGAGCAGTACTTC.

The V gene is TRBV18, the J gene TRBJ1-2, with D possibly TRBD1 on 5 matching bases. V gave up 3 bases and J gave up 7 bases, with 12 bases separating them. The CDR3 is made up of 13 amino acids. Germline CDR1 KGHSH, CDR2 LQKENI. The CDR3 bases are TGTGCCAGCTCACCCGATGGGGACGCTGGCTACACCTTC. This translates into CASSPDGDAGYTF.

The chain couples TRBV29-1 to TRBJ2-5; D remains unclear. V lost 2 bases and J 5 bases, leaving 12 bases between the germline ends. The CDR3 length is 13 residues. The germline V gene has CDR1 SQVTM and CDR2 ANQGSEA. DNA of the CDR3: TGCAGCGTTGAACCCAGGTTCGGGGAGACCCAGTACTTC. Encoded protein: CSVEPRFGETQYF.

V gene TRBV30 combines with J gene TRBJ2-5; 9 bases align to TRBD1. The CDR3 is made up of 13 amino acids. Germline V CDR1 and CDR2: GTSNPN, SVGIG (reference sequence). V dropped 7 bases and J dropped 7; count of bases not matched to a gene: 10. The CDR3 bases are TGTGCCTCGATGCCGGGACAGGGAGGGACCCAGTACTTC. It translates to CASMPGQGGTQYF.

The V call is TRBV18, the J call TRBJ1-2; D not resolved. The ends were cut back, 2 bases at V and 3 bases at J, with 13 bases in the middle. CDR3 length: 15 residues. Per the germline V gene, CDR1 is KGHSH and CDR2 is LQKENI. The CDR3 region is CASSPSTHGDYGYTF. The CDR3 nucleotides are TGTGCCAGCTCACCAAGTACACACGGGGACTATGGCTACACCTTC.

The rearrangement links TRBV7-2 to TRBJ2-3; 8 bases are a match to TRBD2. The trim removed 2 bases at V and 4 bases at J, leaving 8 bases unmatched. The CDR3 extends over 16 amino acids. CDR1 and CDR2 (germline): SGHTA, FQGNSA. This CDR3 is CASSLWGLDKADTQYF. The CDR3 coding sequence is TGTGCCAGCAGCTTATGGGGACTAGATAAAGCAGATACGCAGTATTTT. The full variable domain, rest sourced from reference TRBV7-2 and TRBJ2-3, is GAGVSQSPSNKVTEKGKDVELRCDPISGHTALYWYRQSLGQGLEFLIYFQGNSAPDKSGLPSDRFSAERTGGSVSTLTIQRTQQEDSAVYLCASSLWGLDKADTQYFGPGTRLTVL.

The chain combines TRBV6-5 with TRBJ1-1; D is uncertain. Germline V gene lookup returns CDR1 MNHEY and CDR2 SVGAGI. The CDR3 is 14 amino acids. V dropped 2 bases and J dropped 4 bases, with 11 bases sitting between them. This CDR3 reads CASSYGQFATEAFF. The CDR3 DNA is TGTGCCAGCAGTTACGGGCAGTTTGCCACTGAAGCTTTCTTT.

This chain uses TRBV7-9 with TRBJ2-4; D gene uncertain. This CDR3 contains 14 residues. Trimming removed 1 base at V and 7 bases at J, with 11 bases between. Germline V lookup: CDR1 SEHNR, CDR2 FQNEAQ (reference sequence). This chain's CDR3 is CASSLGPVANIQYF. The CDR3 DNA is TGTGCCAGCAGCTTAGGCCCAGTTGCGAACATTCAGTACTTC.

This clonotype was seen a few times. The chain employs TRBV5-1 and TRBJ2-7, with D hard to call. The CDR3 contains 15 residues. CDR1 is SGHRS and CDR2 is YFSETQ in the germline V gene. V was pared by 0 bases and J by 4 bases, with 14 bases between. The CDR3 DNA follows: TGCGCCAGCAGCTTGGTTGGTGACTCCCGTTACGAGCAGTACTTC. It is translated as CASSLVGDSRYEQYF.

The chain couples TRBV3-1 to TRBJ1-1, with 11 positions matching TRBD1. The CDR3 loop spans 14 amino acids. With V trimmed by 5 bases and J by 11 bases, 10 bases remained unmatched. Germline CDR1 LGHDT, CDR2 YNNKEL (reference sequence). CDR3 bases: TGTGCCAGCAGCTACAGGACAGGGGGCCTGGAGGCTTTCTTT. It codes for CASSYRTGGLEAFF.

The chain links TRBV6-6 to TRBJ1-5; 10 bases line up with TRBD1. The CDR3 consists of 16 residues. With 7 bases clipped from V and 0 bases from J, the junction kept 6 bases outside the gene matches. Germline CDR1 MNHNY, CDR2 SVGAGI (reference sequence). The CDR3: CASIFGTGDSNQPQHF. DNA for the CDR3: TGTGCCAGCATCTTTGGGACAGGGGATAGCAATCAGCCCCAGCATTTT.